The 25 T cell receptor beta chains in this list originate from one sample, sequenced in a study of T cells after posttransplantation cyclophosphamide listed by TCRdb under 2016. The sample's treatment or condition label, decoded: high-dose cyclophosphamide on days +3 and +4 as single-agent GVHD prophylaxis. Patients in the PTCy group got busulfan and fludarabine conditioning, a marrow graft from a related or unrelated donor, and cyclophosphamide on days +3 and +4. Preparation of the library involved the immunoSEQ multiplex PCR assay. Entries here come from immuneACCESS through TCRdb and include only in-frame sequences with V and J called. Some clones fail to appear in such tables; in the studies checked, an unresolved V gene covers under half of the shortfall, and the cause of the remainder is unknown. The sample yields roughly 3,200 clones; more than 80% were counted once. 5.5% to 7.5% of the sample lies in the top ten.

The sequenced sample was PBMCs, obtained after allogeneic stem cell transplant with posttransplant cyclophosphamide. These receptors were taken from a female patient aged 50-65 years who received an allogeneic stem cell transplant from an unrelated donor, was CMV-positive, and had acute and chronic GVHD. In patients who had a transplant, some T cells may come from the graft donor.

The J gene is TRBJ2-1, the V gene TRBV9; tentatively, D is TRBD2 (6 bases). V lost 3 bases to trimming and J lost 13 bases, with 20 bases between them. This CDR3 is built from 14 residues. The germline CDR1 and CDR2 sequences are SGDLS and YYNGEE. The CDR3 DNA reads TGTGCCAGCAGCGCTCAGACCGGGACTTTCTTTCAGTTCTTC. It is translated as CASSAQTGTFFQFF.

The J gene is TRBJ1-1, the V gene TRBV5-1; TRBD1 matches 9 bases. Germline CDR1 and CDR2: SGHRS and YFSETQ. V lost 4 bases to trimming and J lost 4 bases; unmatched junction nucleotides: 8. CDR3 length: 15 amino acids. The CDR3 sequence is CASSRTGDEGTEAFF. As DNA, the CDR3 is TGCGCCAGCAGCAGGACAGGGGATGAGGGCACTGAAGCTTTCTTT.

Here the CDR3 reads CASSDFDRTPKTF. CDR3 nucleotides: TGTGCCAGCAGTGATTTCGACAGGACCCCAAAAACCTTC. The chain couples TRBV6-1 to TRBJ1-2, with D tentatively TRBD1 (6 bases). Per germline, CDR1 MNHNS and CDR2 SASEGT. Trimming cost V 3 bases and J 14 bases, with 19 bases left between them. The CDR3 extends over 13 amino acids.

This clone occurred a few times. The chain joins TRBV7-9 to TRBJ2-1; 8 bases map to TRBD2. Germline trimming cut 1 base from V and 9 bases from J; bases unmatched to any gene: 8. The germline gives CDR1 SEHNR, CDR2 FQNEAQ (reference sequence). The CDR3 has 15 amino acids. CDR3 nucleotides: TGTGCCAGCAGCTTAGACCGGGCCGGGAGGGGTGAGCAGTTCTTC. Translated: CASSLDRAGRGEQFF. The variable domain in full, completed from reference TRBV7-9 and TRBJ2-1, reads DTGVSQNPRHKITKRGQNVTFRCDPISEHNRLYWYRQTLGQGPEFLTYFQNEAQLEKSRLLSDRFSAERPKGSFSTLEIQRTEQGDSAMYLCASSLDRAGRGEQFFGPGTRLTVL.

The chain recombines TRBV29-1 with TRBJ2-3; 10 bases match TRBD1. J gave up 6 bases and V 7 bases, and 7 bases lay outside the gene matches. Per the germline V gene, CDR1 is SQVTM and CDR2 is ANQGSEA. The CDR3 extends over 13 amino acids. In nucleotides, the CDR3 is TGCAGCGCTGCGGACAGGGGGGGGGATACGCAGTATTTT. This translates into CSAADRGGDTQYF.

The J gene is TRBJ2-7, the V gene TRBV15; a possible D gene is TRBD1 (5 bases). Germline CDR1 LNHNV, CDR2 YYDKDF (reference sequence). The CDR3 is 14 amino acids. V was shortened by 1 base and J by 4 bases, with 11 bases between the two germline ends. The CDR3, as DNA: TGTGCCACCAGCAGAGGGACACAAAATTACGAGCAGTACTTC. It encodes CATSRGTQNYEQYF. Full variable domain (outside the CDR3, taken from reference TRBV15 and TRBJ2-7): DAMVIQNPRYQVTQFGKPVTLSCSQTLNHNVMYWYQQKSSQAPKLLFHYYDKDFNNEADTPDNFQSRRPNTSFCFLDIRSPGLGDTAMYLCATSRGTQNYEQYFGPGTRLTVT.

This chain links TRBV6-4 with TRBJ2-7; the D is unclear. Trimming left V 5 bases short and J 6 bases short, with 14 bases between. CDR3 length: 13 amino acids. Germline CDR1 is MRHNA and CDR2 is SNTAGT. CDR3 loop: CASSRDWSGEQYF. The CDR3 nucleotides are TGTGCCAGCAGTCGCGATTGGTCGGGCGAGCAGTACTTC.

The chain employs TRBV7-9 and TRBJ2-1; TRBD2 is a possible D gene (6 bases). Germline V gene sequence: CDR1 SEHNR, CDR2 FQNEAQ (reference sequence). Trimming cost V 5 bases and J 9 bases, with 17 bases left between them. CDR3 length: 14 residues. The CDR3 protein is CASSIHKDGGEQFF. CDR3 bases: TGTGCCAGCAGCATACACAAGGACGGGGGTGAGCAGTTCTTC.

This clone showed up just a few times. The CDR3 coding sequence is TGTGCCAGTACCGGTGGGAGCCGAGGACGAAACACCATATATTTT. Protein: CASTGGSRGRNTIYF. V is TRBV19 and J is TRBJ1-3, with D uncertain. The germline V gene has CDR1 LNHDA and CDR2 SQIVND (reference sequence). CDR3 length equals 15 residues. The V and J ends lost 7 bases and 5 bases respectively, with 18 bases between them.

V gene TRBV30 combines with J gene TRBJ1-2; D gene ambiguous. With 3 bases removed from V and 2 bases from J, the gap between germline ends came to 10 bases. CDR3 length: 13 amino acids. Germline V gives CDR1 GTSNPN, CDR2 SVGIG (reference sequence). CDR3 nucleotide sequence: TGTGCCTGGAGCGGGTTGAGAAACTATGGCTACACCTTC. This gives the protein CAWSGLRNYGYTF.

This chain joins TRBV7-9 and TRBJ2-5; no reliable D call. Germline CDR1 reads SEHNR; CDR2 reads FQNEAQ (reference sequence). Trimming removed 1 base at V and 5 bases at J, with 14 bases between. This CDR3 region has 15 residues. This chain's CDR3 is CASSLVKDLGETQYF. CDR3 DNA sequence: TGTGCCAGCAGCTTAGTAAAGGATCTCGGGGAGACCCAGTACTTC.

V gene TRBV6-1 combines with J gene TRBJ1-1, with D unclear. Germline CDR1 is MNHNS and CDR2 is SASEGT. V lost 1 base to trimming and J lost 6 bases, with 15 bases between them. This CDR3 has 15 residues. CDR3 nucleotides: TGTGCCAGCAGTGAAGAAATTTCAGTGGGCGCTGAAGCTTTCTTT. It specifies CASSEEISVGAEAFF.

This chain uses TRBV6-5 with TRBJ2-7, with TRBD2 matching over 8 bases. CDR1 and CDR2 (germline): MNHEY, SVGAGI. This CDR3 is built from 12 residues. Trimming took 5 bases from V and 4 from J; bases not matched to a gene: 1. The CDR3 DNA sequence: TGTGCCAGCAGTACTAGCGGATACGAGCAGTACTTC. Its translation: CASSTSGYEQYF.

This chain links TRBV29-1 with TRBJ2-4; 13 bases align to TRBD2. Trimming took 6 bases from V and 4 from J; bases not matched to a gene: 3. This CDR3 contains 14 residues. The V gene's germline CDR1 is SQVTM and CDR2 ANQGSEA. The CDR3 DNA reads TGCAGCGTCATGGGACTAGCGGGAAAAAACATTCAGTACTTC. Its translation is CSVMGLAGKNIQYF.

The J gene is TRBJ1-1, the V gene TRBV5-6, with D unresolved. The CDR3 consists of 15 residues. V lost 1 base to trimming and J lost 3 bases, with 13 bases between them. Germline CDR1 SGHDT, CDR2 YYEEEE. In nucleotides, the CDR3 is TGTGCCAGCAGCTTGCCTCCGGGTTGGGACACTGAAGCTTTCTTT. Translation: CASSLPPGWDTEAFF.

The gene calls are TRBV9 and TRBJ1-2, with TRBD1 matching 7 bases. The CDR3 is 15 residues long. The V and J ends lost 0 bases and 4 bases, in that order; junction bases with no gene match: 6. Germline CDR1 reads SGDLS; CDR2 reads YYNGEE. In nucleotides, the CDR3 is TGTGCCAGCAGCGTAGGAGCCGGGACAGTCTATGGCTACACCTTC. Its protein is CASSVGAGTVYGYTF.

This clone was seen a few times. The V gene is TRBV7-8, the J gene TRBJ2-5; tentatively, D is TRBD1 (6 bases). Per the germline V gene, CDR1 is SGHVS and CDR2 is FQNEAQ. Trimming pared 3 bases from V and 5 bases from J, leaving 7 bases between. There are 12 residues in the CDR3. The CDR3 DNA is TGTGCCAGCAGCTTGAGGGGGGAGACCCAGTACTTC. This codes for CASSLRGETQYF. Variable domain in full (rest from reference TRBV7-8 and TRBJ2-5): GAGVSQSPRYKVAKRGQDVALRCDPISGHVSLFWYQQALGQGPEFLTYFQNEAQLDKSGLPSDRFFAERPEGSVSTLKIQRTQQEDSAVYLCASSLRGETQYFGPGTRLLVL.

The CDR3 coding sequence is TGTGCCAGCAGCGGCGGGGGCTATGGCTACACCTTC. Amino acid sequence: CASSGGGYGYTF. This chain joins TRBV9 and TRBJ1-2; D is possibly TRBD1 (5 bases). Trimming removed 3 bases at V and 4 bases at J, with 7 bases between. This CDR3 is 12 amino acids long. Per the germline V gene, CDR1 is SGDLS and CDR2 is YYNGEE.

The V gene is TRBV5-4, the J gene TRBJ2-4, with 7 positions matching TRBD1. CDR3 length equals 16 residues. Trimming at V came to 4 bases and at J to 4 bases, leaving 11 bases not matched to a gene. The V gene's germline CDR1 is SGHNT and CDR2 YYREEE (reference sequence). The CDR3 reads CASSQTESGQKNIQYF. The CDR3 DNA sequence: TGTGCCAGCAGCCAGACCGAGTCGGGACAGAAAAACATTCAGTACTTC.

To note about this clone: Different DNA sequences within this sample yield the same CDR3. The gene calls are TRBV9 and TRBJ2-7; TRBD1 matches at 7 bases. Germline lookup yields CDR1 SGDLS and CDR2 YYNGEE. V lost 4 bases, J lost 2 bases, and 9 bases stayed unmatched. There are 15 residues in the CDR3. The CDR3: CASSPTRDSPYEQYF. In DNA form, the CDR3 reads TGTGCCAGCAGCCCGACCCGGGACAGCCCCTACGAGCAGTACTTC.

DNA of the CDR3: TGTGCCAGCAGTTCGCGGGGGGTCTGGCACTATGGCTACACCTTC. Protein: CASSSRGVWHYGYTF. The chain is built from TRBV6-5 and TRBJ1-2; TRBD1 is a possible D gene (5 bases). The CDR3 runs to 15 residues. V lost 4 bases and J 3 bases, leaving 15 bases between the germline ends. CDR1 is MNHEY and CDR2 is SVGAGI in the germline V gene.

The J gene is TRBJ2-7, the V gene TRBV5-1; D gene unclear. The CDR3 runs to 12 residues. Germline V CDR1 and CDR2: SGHRS, YFSETQ. Trimming left V 5 bases short and J 1 base short, with 7 bases between. CDR3 DNA: TGCGCCAGCAGTATTTCTTCCTACGAGCAGTACTTC. Translating it yields CASSISSYEQYF.

The chain joins TRBV7-2 to TRBJ2-5, with 12 bases identical to TRBD2. After removal of 7 bases from V and 4 bases from J, the junction contained 7 bases not matched to a gene. Per germline, CDR1 SGHTA and CDR2 FQGNSA. The CDR3 consists of 15 residues. The CDR3 is CASTYLAGGLETQYF. As DNA, the CDR3 is TGTGCCAGCACCTACCTAGCGGGGGGGCTAGAGACCCAGTACTTC.

The chain carries TRBV27 and TRBJ1-1, with 7 positions matching TRBD1. The CDR3 is made up of 13 amino acids. Germline-derived CDR1 and CDR2 are MNHEY and SMNVEV (reference sequence). The V segment lost 6 bases and the J segment 5 bases; nucleotides outside the gene matches: 6. CDR3: CASRYRGGTEAFF. CDR3 in DNA: TGTGCCAGCAGATACAGGGGCGGAACTGAAGCTTTCTTT.

The chain has TRBV7-9 and TRBJ2-3, with 11 bases that match TRBD1. V lost 3 bases, J lost 5 bases, and 4 bases stayed unmatched. CDR3 size: 15 residues. Germline values: CDR1 SEHNR, CDR2 FQNEAQ (reference sequence). CDR3 bases: TGTGCCAGCAGCTTCTGGACAGGGGGCGGAGATACGCAGTATTTT. It specifies CASSFWTGGGDTQYF.